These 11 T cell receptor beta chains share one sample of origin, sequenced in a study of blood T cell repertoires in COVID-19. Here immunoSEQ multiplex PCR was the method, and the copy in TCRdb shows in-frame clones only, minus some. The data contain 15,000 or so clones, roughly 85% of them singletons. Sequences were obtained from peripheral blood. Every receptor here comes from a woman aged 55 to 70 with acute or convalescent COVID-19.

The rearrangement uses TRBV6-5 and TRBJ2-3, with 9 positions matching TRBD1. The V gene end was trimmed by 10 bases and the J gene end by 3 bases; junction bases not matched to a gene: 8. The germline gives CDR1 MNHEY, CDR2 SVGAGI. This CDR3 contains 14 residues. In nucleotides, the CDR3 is TGTGCCACCGAGTCGGGACAGGGTACAGATACGCAGTATTTT. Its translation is CATESGQGTDTQYF.

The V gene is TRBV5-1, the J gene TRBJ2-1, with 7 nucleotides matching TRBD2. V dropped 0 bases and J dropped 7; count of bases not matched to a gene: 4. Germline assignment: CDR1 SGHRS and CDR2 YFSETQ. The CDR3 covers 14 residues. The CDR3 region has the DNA TGCGCCAGCAGCTTGGGAGCGGGAAGTAATGAGCAGTTCTTC. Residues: CASSLGAGSNEQFF.

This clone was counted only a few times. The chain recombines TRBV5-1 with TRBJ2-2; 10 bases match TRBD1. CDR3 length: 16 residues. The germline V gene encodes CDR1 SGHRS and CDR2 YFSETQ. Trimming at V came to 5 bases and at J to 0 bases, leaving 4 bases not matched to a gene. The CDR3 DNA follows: TGCGCCAGCAGGCCGGGACAGGGGACGAACACCGGGGAGCTGTTTTTT. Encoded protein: CASRPGQGTNTGELFF.

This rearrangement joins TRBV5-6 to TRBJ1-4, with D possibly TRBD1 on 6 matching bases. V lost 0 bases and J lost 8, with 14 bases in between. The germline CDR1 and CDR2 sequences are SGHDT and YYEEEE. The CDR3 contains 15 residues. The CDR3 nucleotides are TGTGCCAGCAGCTTGGCGGTACAGGGTGGGGAAAAACTGTTTTTT. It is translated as CASSLAVQGGEKLFF.

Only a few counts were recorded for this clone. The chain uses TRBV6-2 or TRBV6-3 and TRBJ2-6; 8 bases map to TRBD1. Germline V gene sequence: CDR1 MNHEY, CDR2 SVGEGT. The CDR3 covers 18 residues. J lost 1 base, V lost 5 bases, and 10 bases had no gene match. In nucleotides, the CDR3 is TGTGCCAGCAGTAGCCGCAGGGGGCCGCCATCTGGGGCCAACGTCCTGACTTTC. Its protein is CASSSRRGPPSGANVLTF.

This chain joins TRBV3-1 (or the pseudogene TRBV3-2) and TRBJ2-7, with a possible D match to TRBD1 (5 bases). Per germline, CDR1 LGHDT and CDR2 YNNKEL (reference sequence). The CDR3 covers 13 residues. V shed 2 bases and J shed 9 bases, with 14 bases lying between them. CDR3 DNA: TGTGCCAGCAGCCAATTTGTAGGGGATGGGCAGTACTTC. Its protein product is CASSQFVGDGQYF.

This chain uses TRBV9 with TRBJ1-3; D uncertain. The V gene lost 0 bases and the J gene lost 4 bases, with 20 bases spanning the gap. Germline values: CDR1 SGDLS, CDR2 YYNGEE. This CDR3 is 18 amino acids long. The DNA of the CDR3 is TGTGCCAGCAGCGTAGGTCCGGCAGCCCAGGTGTCCGGAAACACCATATATTTT. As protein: CASSVGPAAQVSGNTIYF.

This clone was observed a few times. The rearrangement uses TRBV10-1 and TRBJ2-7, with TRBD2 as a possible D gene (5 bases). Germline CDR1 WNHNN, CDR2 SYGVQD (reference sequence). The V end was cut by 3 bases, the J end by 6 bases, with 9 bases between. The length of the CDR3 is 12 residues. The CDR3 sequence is CASSDPGFEQYF. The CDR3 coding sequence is TGCGCCAGCAGTGACCCGGGGTTCGAGCAGTACTTC.

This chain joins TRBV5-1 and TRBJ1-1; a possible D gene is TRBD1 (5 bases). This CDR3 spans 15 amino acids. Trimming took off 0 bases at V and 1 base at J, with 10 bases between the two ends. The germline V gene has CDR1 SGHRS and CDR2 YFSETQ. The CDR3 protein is CASSLAPQANTEAFF. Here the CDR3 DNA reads TGCGCCAGCAGCTTGGCCCCACAGGCGAACACTGAAGCTTTCTTT.

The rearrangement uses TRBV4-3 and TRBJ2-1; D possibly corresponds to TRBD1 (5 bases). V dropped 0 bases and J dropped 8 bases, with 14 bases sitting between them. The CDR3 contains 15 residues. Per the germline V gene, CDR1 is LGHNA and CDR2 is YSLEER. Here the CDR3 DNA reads TGCGCCAGCAGCCAAGAGGGGCAGGGAAGGGATGAGCAGTTCTTC. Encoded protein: CASSQEGQGRDEQFF.

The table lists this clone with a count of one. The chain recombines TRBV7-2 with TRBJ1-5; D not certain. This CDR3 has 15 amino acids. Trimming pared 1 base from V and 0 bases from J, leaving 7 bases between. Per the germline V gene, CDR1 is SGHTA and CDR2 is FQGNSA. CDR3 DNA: TGTGCCAGCAGCTTAGTGTCAGATAGCAATCAGCCCCAGCATTTT. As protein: CASSLVSDSNQPQHF.